The 32 T cell receptor beta chains below were found in one sample sequenced in a study of T-cell reconstitution after alpha-beta-depleted transplantation in children. Researchers prepared the TCRbeta library using unique molecular identifiers, the study reports. TCRdb called the PCR reads again in MiXCR, with one record for every CDR3 protein. The sample has over 450,000 distinct CDR3 sequences, 10% seen once. The sample was PBMCs, taken before TCRalphabeta/CD19-depleted stem cell transplant. Receptors were obtained from a child aged 2 to 15 with inherited bone marrow failure, due to receive a stem cell transplant.

This clonotype was counted many times. V usage is TRBV4-3 and J usage is TRBJ2-5; D is ambiguous. Trimming stripped 3 bases from V and 1 base from J, with 12 bases between. The CDR3 is made up of 15 amino acids. The germline CDR1 and CDR2 sequences are LGHNA and YSLEER. The CDR3 DNA follows: TGCGCCAGCAGCCATCACCTTTCCCCCCAAGAGACCCAGTACTTC. Residues: CASSHHLSPQETQYF.

This clonotype was observed many times. The gene calls are TRBV4-2 and TRBJ1-1, with D possibly being TRBD1 (6 bases). Trimming shortened V by 4 bases and J by 10 bases, and 19 bases separated the two germline ends. CDR3 length: 14 residues. From germline, CDR1 is LGHNA and CDR2 YNFKEQ. For the CDR3, the DNA is TGTGCCAGCAGCCTCCCGGGGGCAGCTCTAGGAGCTTTCTTT. Protein sequence: CASSLPGAALGAFF.

At least ten counts were recorded for this clonotype. The rearrangement uses TRBV10-3 and TRBJ2-1; TRBD2 might be the D (7 bases). The CDR3 has 12 residues. Deletions cut 10 bases from V and 15 bases from J, with 22 bases between. The germline V gene encodes CDR1 ENHRY and CDR2 SYGVKD. CDR3 region: CASGGGAQGRFF. In DNA form, the CDR3 reads TGTGCCAGCGGAGGGGGGGCCCAGGGAAGGTTCTTC.

This clonotype appeared many times. This chain links TRBV24-1 with TRBJ2-5, with D maybe TRBD1 (6 bases). The germline gives CDR1 KGHDR, CDR2 SFDVKD. Trimming removed 2 bases from V and 5 bases from J, with 8 bases in between. This CDR3 spans 13 amino acids. This CDR3 reads CATSDWGLETQYF. The DNA for the CDR3 is TGTGCCACCAGTGATTGGGGGCTGGAGACCCAGTACTTC.

This clonotype was picked up many times. The rearrangement joins TRBV29-1 to TRBJ2-5; either TRBD1 or TRBD2 may fit D (6 bases each). The V end lost 5 bases, the J end lost 5 bases, and 12 bases lay between the germline ends. The CDR3 length is 12 residues. Looked up from germline, CDR1 is SQVTM and CDR2 is ANQGSEA. The CDR3 loop is CSVKQGLETQYF. In nucleotides, the CDR3 is TGCAGCGTTAAACAGGGACTGGAGACCCAGTACTTC.

The sample holds many counts of this clonotype. This chain connects TRBV6-6 to TRBJ2-2, with D unresolved. The CDR3 covers 12 residues. Germline CDR1 and CDR2: MNHNY and SVGAGI (reference sequence). The V end was cut by 0 bases, the J end by 6 bases, with 2 bases between. The CDR3 is CASSYSAGELFF. CDR3 in DNA: TGTGCCAGCAGTTACTCAGCCGGGGAGCTGTTTTTT.

This clonotype has a count of ten or more. V is TRBV7-2 and J is TRBJ2-1, with D perhaps TRBD2 (6 bases). CDR1 and CDR2 (germline): SGHTA, FQGNSA. The V and J ends lost 5 bases and 3 bases respectively, with 29 bases between them. There are 20 residues in the CDR3. The CDR3 protein is CASSPSRRTNPGFNYNEQFF. DNA of the CDR3: TGTGCCAGCAGCCCCTCGCGCAGGACTAACCCCGGTTTTAACTACAATGAGCAGTTCTTC. The full variable domain, in which reference TRBV7-2 and TRBJ2-1 provide the parts outside the CDR3, is GAGVSQSPSNKVTEKGKDVELRCDPISGHTALYWYRQSLGQGLEFLIYFQGNSAPDKSGLPSDRFSAERTGGSVSTLTIQRTQQEDSAVYLCASSPSRRTNPGFNYNEQFFGPGTRLTVL.

Turning to this clonotype: This clone may be a read error of a much larger clone one base away. V gene TRBV5-1 combines with J gene TRBJ2-2; D is perhaps TRBD1 or TRBD2 (5 bases each). Germline V gene sequence: CDR1 SGHRS, CDR2 YFSETQ. The CDR3 loop spans 16 amino acids. V gave up 4 bases and J gave up 5 bases, with 18 bases separating them. The CDR3: CASSPVGTRATGELFF. The CDR3 region has the DNA TGCGCCAGCAGCCCGGTCGGGACCCGAGCGACCGGGGAGCTGTTTTTT. Full variable domain (outside the CDR3, taken from reference TRBV5-1 and TRBJ2-2): KAGVTQTPRYLIKTRGQQVTLSCSPISGHRSVSWYQQTPGQGLQFLFEYFSETQRNKGNFPGRFSGRQFSNSRSEMNVSTLELGDSALYLCASSPVGTRATGELFFGEGSRLTVL.

This clonotype was observed many times. The chain couples TRBV12-3 or TRBV12-4 to TRBJ2-5; D uncertain. There are 15 residues in the CDR3. Deletions cut 3 bases from V and 2 bases from J, with 13 bases between. The CDR3 protein is CASSFGLYSQETQYF. CDR3 in DNA: TGTGCCAGCAGTTTCGGGCTCTACTCTCAAGAGACCCAGTACTTC.

This clonotype was observed many times. V and J are TRBV4-2 and TRBJ2-3; perhaps TRBD2 as D (6 bases). This CDR3 comprises 15 residues. Trimming left V 1 base short and J 0 bases short, with 8 bases between. Germline values: CDR1 LGHNA, CDR2 YNFKEQ. CDR3 sequence (DNA): TGTGCCAGCAGCCAAGGGAGGGCTAGCACAGATACGCAGTATTTT. Protein sequence: CASSQGRASTDTQYF.

This clonotype has at least ten counts. The genes are TRBV29-1 and TRBJ2-1, with TRBD1 matching 7 bases. The ends lost 3 bases at V and 0 bases at J; junction bases unmatched: 5. The CDR3 runs to 15 residues. Germline V gives CDR1 SQVTM, CDR2 ANQGSEA. Written as DNA, the CDR3 is TGCAGCGTTGACAAGGACAGGAGCTCCTACAATGAGCAGTTCTTC. Its protein is CSVDKDRSSYNEQFF.

This clonotype came up many times. This chain connects TRBV7-2 to TRBJ2-1; D possibly corresponds to TRBD2 (6 bases). V was cut by 0 bases and J by 7 bases, with 19 bases left in between. The length of the CDR3 is 17 residues. CDR1 is SGHTA and CDR2 is FQGNSA in the germline V gene. CDR3 DNA sequence: TGTGCCAGCAGCTTAGCCCTACTAGCCAAGCCCTCGAATGAGCAGTTCTTC. This codes for CASSLALLAKPSNEQFF.

The V gene is TRBV7-2, the J gene TRBJ2-3, with a tentative D call TRBD1 (5 bases). In germline, CDR1 is SGHTA, CDR2 FQGNSA. V lost 5 bases, J lost 4 bases, and 19 bases lay in between. This CDR3 has 16 amino acids. The CDR3 region is CASSPRGTGVSDTQYF. The CDR3, as DNA: TGTGCCAGCAGCCCGCGTGGTACAGGAGTTTCAGATACGCAGTATTTT.

The V call is TRBV20-1, the J call TRBJ2-7; weak D call: TRBD2 (5 bases). This CDR3 has 13 amino acids. From germline, CDR1 is DFQATT and CDR2 SNEGSKA (reference sequence). Deletions cut 4 bases from V and 2 bases from J, with 12 bases between. The CDR3 DNA reads as TGCAGTGCTACCCCCGGAGGACCCTACGAGCAGTACTTC. The encoded protein is CSATPGGPYEQYF.

The chain joins TRBV5-6 to TRBJ2-7; the D gene is possibly TRBD2 (6 bases). The CDR3 sequence is 13 residues long. Per germline, CDR1 SGHDT and CDR2 YYEEEE. V was pared by 2 bases and J by 3 bases, with 9 bases between. In DNA form, the CDR3 reads TGTGCCAGCAGCTTCGGGACTTACTACGAGCAGTACTTC. Encoded protein: CASSFGTYYEQYF.

A note on this clonotype: This could be a read error, since a much larger clone is one nucleotide away. This chain connects TRBV25-1 to TRBJ2-5, with 7 nucleotides matching TRBD2. The V and J ends lost 1 base and 2 bases, in that order; junction bases with no gene match: 1. Per germline, CDR1 MGHDK and CDR2 SYGVNS. This CDR3 has 14 amino acids. CDR3 nucleotides: TGTGCCAGCAGTGAATGGGAGGGACAAGAGACCCAGTACTTC. Amino acid sequence: CASSEWEGQETQYF. Filled out from reference TRBV25-1 and TRBJ2-5, the complete variable domain reads EADIYQTPRYLVIGTGKKITLECSQTMGHDKMYWYQQDPGMELHLIHYSYGVNSTEKGDLSSESTVSRIRTEHFPLTLESARPSHTSQYLCASSEWEGQETQYFGPGTRLLVL.

This clonotype was seen a handful of times. This chain joins TRBV30 and TRBJ1-2; unclear D gene. This CDR3 contains 13 residues. V was trimmed by 0 bases and J by 5 bases, leaving 10 bases between them. Looked up from germline, CDR1 is GTSNPN and CDR2 is SVGIG (reference sequence). The CDR3 protein is CAWSVRVSYGYTF. Here the CDR3 DNA reads TGTGCCTGGAGTGTACGGGTATCTTATGGCTACACCTTC.

The chain joins TRBV7-8 to TRBJ2-1; the match to TRBD2 covers 9 bases. Looked up from germline, CDR1 is SGHVS and CDR2 is FQNEAQ. V lost 2 bases and J lost 6; bases outside the gene matches: 11. This CDR3 comprises 17 residues. DNA for the CDR3: TGTGCCAGCAGCTTATCGGGGGGTAGCGGGAGTTCCAATGAGCAGTTCTTC. As protein: CASSLSGGSGSSNEQFF. Complete variable domain (other parts from reference TRBV7-8 and TRBJ2-1): GAGVSQSPRYKVAKRGQDVALRCDPISGHVSLFWYQQALGQGPEFLTYFQNEAQLDKSGLPSDRFFAERPEGSVSTLKIQRTQQEDSAVYLCASSLSGGSGSSNEQFFGPGTRLTVL.

The DNA for the CDR3 is TGTGCCAGCAGTAAGCAGGGGGCTTGGGGCAAAAACATTCAGTACTTC. Translated: CASSKQGAWGKNIQYF. The rearrangement links TRBV28 to TRBJ2-4; 8 bases are a match to TRBD1. Germline V CDR1 and CDR2: MDHEN, SYDVKM. V was clipped by 5 bases and J by 3 bases; unmatched bases: 9. The CDR3 runs 16 residues.

This clonotype was seen repeatedly, ten times or more. The chain couples TRBV30 to TRBJ2-3, with 7 bases fitting TRBD2. This CDR3 has 12 residues. The trim removed 4 bases at V and 5 bases at J, leaving 3 bases unmatched. From germline, CDR1 is GTSNPN and CDR2 SVGIG (reference sequence). As DNA, the CDR3 is TGTGCCTGGACTAGCGGAGGAGATACGCAGTATTTT. Translation: CAWTSGGDTQYF. The full variable domain, in which reference TRBV30 and TRBJ2-3 provide the parts outside the CDR3, is SQTIHQWPATLVQPVGSPLSLECTVEGTSNPNLYWYRQAAGRGLQLLFYSVGIGQISSEVPQNLSASRPQDRQFILSSKKLLLSDSGFYLCAWTSGGDTQYFGPGTRLTVL.

This clonotype was seen repeatedly, ten times or more. This rearrangement joins TRBV20-1 to TRBJ2-1; no reliable D call. The CDR3 sequence is 10 residues long. Germline V gene sequence: CDR1 DFQATT, CDR2 SNEGSKA (reference sequence). V was trimmed by 5 bases and J by 7 bases, leaving 6 bases between them. This CDR3 is CSAVWNEQFF. DNA for the CDR3: TGCAGTGCTGTTTGGAATGAGCAGTTCTTC.

The rearrangement joins TRBV5-1 to TRBJ2-3; 7 bases are a match to TRBD1. Trimming removed 1 base from V and 0 bases from J; junction bases left unmatched: 5. The CDR3 sequence is 16 residues long. The germline V gene has CDR1 SGHRS and CDR2 YFSETQ. CDR3 DNA: TGCGCCAGCAGCTTGAAGACAGGGAGAAGCACAGATACGCAGTATTTT. It translates to CASSLKTGRSTDTQYF.

This clonotype was seen repeatedly, ten times or more. The CDR3 DNA sequence: TGCAGTGCCCATCAGGGGAACACTGAAGCTTTCTTT. Translation gives CSAHQGNTEAFF. This chain links TRBV20-1 with TRBJ1-1; TRBD1 is a possible D gene (5 bases). This CDR3 has 12 residues. Trimming left V 6 bases short and J 1 base short, with 9 bases between. Germline CDR1 reads DFQATT; CDR2 reads SNEGSKA (reference sequence).

This clonotype was recorded at least ten times. The V call is TRBV7-2, the J call TRBJ1-1; D gene uncertain. V gave up 1 base and J gave up 0 bases, with 6 bases separating them. This CDR3 is 14 amino acids long. Germline V CDR1 and CDR2: SGHTA, FQGNSA. CDR3 in amino acids: CASSLVLMNTEAFF. The CDR3, as DNA: TGTGCCAGCAGCTTAGTGCTGATGAACACTGAAGCTTTCTTT. Full variable domain (missing parts from reference TRBV7-2 and TRBJ1-1): GAGVSQSPSNKVTEKGKDVELRCDPISGHTALYWYRQSLGQGLEFLIYFQGNSAPDKSGLPSDRFSAERTGGSVSTLTIQRTQQEDSAVYLCASSLVLMNTEAFFGQGTRLTVV.

This clonotype came up many times. The V gene is TRBV6-5, the J gene TRBJ2-1; the D gene is possibly TRBD2 (6 bases). The V gene's germline CDR1 is MNHEY and CDR2 SVGAGI. V lost 2 bases and J lost 5, with 13 bases in between. The CDR3 length is 15 residues. CDR3 in DNA: TGTGCCAGCAGTTACCTCGGACTACCACACAATGAGCAGTTCTTC. The encoded protein is CASSYLGLPHNEQFF.

This clonotype was seen many times. The chain joins TRBV5-1 to TRBJ1-1; 8 nucleotides line up with TRBD1. V shed 7 bases and J 0 bases; nucleotides not matched to a gene: 2. The CDR3 covers 13 residues. The germline V gene encodes CDR1 SGHRS and CDR2 YFSETQ. The CDR3 nucleotides read TGCGCCAGCGGGGACAGGATGAACACTGAAGCTTTCTTT. Protein product: CASGDRMNTEAFF.

This clonotype turned up a few times. The chain joins TRBV20-1 to TRBJ2-5; D ambiguous. The CDR3 consists of 13 residues. The V end was cut by 1 base, the J end by 5 bases, with 11 bases between. The germline V gene encodes CDR1 DFQATT and CDR2 SNEGSKA (reference sequence). CDR3 in amino acids: CSARGAGWETQYF. The CDR3 DNA is TGCAGTGCTAGAGGGGCAGGCTGGGAGACCCAGTACTTC.

This clonotype was recorded a few times. This chain uses TRBV12-3 or TRBV12-4 with TRBJ2-7; 10 nucleotides agree with TRBD1. The CDR3 contains 16 residues. V shed 5 bases and J 2 bases; nucleotides not matched to a gene: 9. CDR3 bases: TGTGCCAGCAGTCCCCCGGGACAGGGGACCCCCTACGAGCAGTACTTC. Its protein product is CASSPPGQGTPYEQYF.

Ten or more counts support this clonotype. J is TRBJ2-7 and V is TRBV25-1; 8 bases match TRBD2. This CDR3 has 15 amino acids. V shed 2 bases, J shed 9 bases, and the junction held 12 bases outside the gene matches. CDR1 and CDR2 (germline): MGHDK, SYGVNS. CDR3 nucleotides: TGTGCCAGCAGTGAAAGCGGGAGAGGGGGTCGGGGGCAGTACTTC. Its protein is CASSESGRGGRGQYF.

In this sample, this clonotype turned up many times. The V gene is TRBV7-2, the J gene TRBJ2-4; the D gene is possibly TRBD1 (6 bases). V lost 4 bases and J 5 bases, leaving 12 bases between the germline ends. The CDR3 extends over 14 amino acids. Germline assignment: CDR1 SGHTA and CDR2 FQGNSA. The CDR3 reads CASSSTGWENIQYF. The CDR3 bases are TGTGCCAGCAGCTCCACAGGGTGGGAAAACATTCAGTACTTC.

V is TRBV9 and J is TRBJ1-2; TRBD1 is a possible D gene (5 bases). Germline-derived CDR1 and CDR2 are SGDLS and YYNGEE. This CDR3 contains 13 residues. V lost 3 bases, J lost 4 bases, and 10 bases lay in between. CDR3 DNA: TGTGCCAGCAGCGGCTCGGGACTCTATGGCTACACCTTC. This codes for CASSGSGLYGYTF.

This clonotype showed up many times. The chain is built from TRBV7-8 and TRBJ2-7, with a tentative D call TRBD2 (5 bases). Trimming shortened V by 1 base and J by 0 bases, and 10 bases separated the two germline ends. Germline CDR1 SGHVS, CDR2 FQNEAQ. There are 15 residues in the CDR3. This CDR3 is CASSLVAGISYEQYF. CDR3 bases: TGTGCCAGCAGCTTAGTGGCCGGGATCTCCTACGAGCAGTACTTC.